The present T cell receptor (beta chain) was sequenced within a study of blood T cells in healthy people across ages. In the study overall: About one barcoded beta molecule per two T cells was the capture yield of template switching.

Samples each had at least 5.5 micrograms of total RNA extracted. The use of a sample-barcoded 5' primer and a J-beta primer mix characterized a second PCR of about 6 to 11 cycles. Each CDR3 protein gets one entry after TCRdb re-called the 5' RACE reads with MiXCR. The table records some 1.6 million distinct CDR3 sequences, roughly 32% of them present only once. This CDR3 spans 13 amino acids. Germline loops: CDR1 DFQATT, CDR2 SNEGSKA (reference sequence). J gave up 5 bases and V 6 bases, and 6 bases lay outside the gene matches. Material for sequencing was blood. The chain links TRBV20-1 to TRBJ2-1; TRBD1 agrees at 8 bases. This receptor was taken from a woman under 40 in good health. The CDR3 DNA sequence: TGCAGTGCCAGGACAGGGATCAACAATGAGCAGTTCTTC. Amino acids: CSARTGINNEQFF.